The next 12 T cell receptor beta chains were all read from a single sample in a study of T cells expressing NK-cell markers. Reanalyzing the 5' RACE reads, TCRdb keeps one entry per CDR3 protein, without DNA. The record lists about 380,000 distinct CDR3 sequences, of which the ten most abundant hold roughly 5.2%. The sequenced sample was blood T cells: a sorted CD56 or NKG2C T cell subset, CD4+ or CD8+ T cells, or bulk PBMC T cells (not recorded which). Source of these receptors: a man aged 18-70 years in good health.

The chain uses TRBV2 and TRBJ2-7; TCRdb indicates TRBD2, and absent DNA this call remains unverified. The germline V gene has CDR1 SNHLY and CDR2 FYNNEI. There are 17 residues in the CDR3. CDR3 protein: CASSDRLAGVSSYEQYF.

This chain joins TRBV7-2 and TRBJ2-5; as DNA is missing, the TRBD1 call by TCRdb cannot be tested. Germline assignment: CDR1 SGHTA and CDR2 FQGNSA. The CDR3 sequence is 14 residues long. This CDR3 is CASSKRDRQETQYF.

The chain links TRBV29-1 to TRBJ2-7; TCRdb's D call, TRBD1, is unchecked because there is no DNA. The length of the CDR3 is 16 residues. Germline V gene sequence: CDR1 SQVTM, CDR2 ANQGSEA. This chain's CDR3 is CSGVWDRGSISYEQYF.

This chain uses TRBV7-8 with TRBJ2-5; as DNA is missing, the TRBD1 call by TCRdb cannot be tested. The CDR3 consists of 15 residues. The germline gives CDR1 SGHVS, CDR2 FQNEAQ. The CDR3 region is CASSISGQGAGTQYF.

The chain recombines TRBV4-1 with TRBJ2-4; TCRdb proposes TRBD1, but this gene call is untestable without DNA. The CDR3 contains 14 residues. CDR1 MGHRA and CDR2 YSYEKL come from the germline V gene. CDR3: CASSQESQRDIQYF.

The genes are TRBV20-1 and TRBJ2-3; TCRdb outputs TRBD2, but without DNA this stays unchecked. The CDR3 contains 16 residues. CDR1 and CDR2 (germline): DFQATT, SNEGSKA (reference sequence). The CDR3 region is CSASLARGGFSDTQYF.

This rearrangement joins TRBV28 to TRBJ2-7; TCRdb's assignment of TRBD2 cannot be checked, as there is no DNA. The CDR3 is 12 residues long. The V gene's germline CDR1 is MDHEN and CDR2 SYDVKM. CDR3 residues: CASSLTGHEQYF.

The chain joins TRBV11-2 to TRBJ2-1; TCRdb indicates TRBD1, and absent DNA this call remains unverified. The CDR3 runs 14 residues. Germline V gene sequence: CDR1 SGHAT, CDR2 FQNNGV. The CDR3 is CASGTGGLYNEQFF.

This rearrangement joins TRBV28 to TRBJ1-2; with no DNA, the TCRdb D assignment of TRBD1 cannot be verified. CDR3 length: 13 amino acids. The V gene's germline CDR1 is MDHEN and CDR2 SYDVKM. The CDR3 loop reads CATFDGQNYGYTF.

This sequence joins TRBV7-2 and TRBJ1-2; TCRdb returns TRBD1, unconfirmable since there is no DNA. The CDR3 runs to 12 residues. Germline CDR1 is SGHTA and CDR2 is FQGNSA. CDR3 residues: CASSWDSYGYTF.

V gene TRBV20-1 combines with J gene TRBJ2-7; there is no DNA to check the TCRdb D call of TRBD1. The CDR3 totals 12 residues. Germline-derived CDR1 and CDR2 are DFQATT and SNEGSKA (reference sequence). CDR3 residues: CSATIRTGKQYF.

The genes are TRBV6-1 and TRBJ1-6; checking the TCRdb D call of TRBD1 is not possible without DNA. The CDR3 is 16 amino acids. Germline V gene data show CDR1 as MNHNS and CDR2 as SASEGT. CDR3 protein: CASSKQGASYNSPLHF.